Listed below are T cell receptor beta chains from one sample, sequenced in a study of cytomegalovirus exposure and HLA in healthy donors. Generated by immunoSEQ multiplex PCR, the TCRdb table keeps only in-frame clones and is missing some. The data hold some 130,000 clones, with over 60% observed a single time. Sequencing was performed on PBMCs. The source is a young man in good health and CMV-seronegative. Each CDR3 is given without its conserved first and last residue. Each record gives: V gene, CDR3 protein.

TRBV27	ASSIVGTAVNQPQH
TRBV7-3	ASSPNGGGSYNEQF
TRBV5-6	ASSLSSYEQY
TRBV13	ASSNPGAGDTYEQY
TRBV18	ASSPRLQAF
TRBV6-1	ATRSGSGF
TRBV9	ASSVGGLQETQY
TRBV6-5	ASSSTSSGRGEQF
TRBV7-9	SSSLETSYT
TRBV2	ASRVGARYTGELF
TRBV18	ASSYGVNTEAF
TRBV7-9	ASSLRQGGNTEAF
TRBV10-3	AISDPSQKTNEQF
TRBV5-1	ASSGRGLAEETQY
TRBV30	AWSVVFDSGRGYT
TRBV27	ASSEDRGARPQH
TRBV30	AWLDSVFSDTQY
TRBV19	ASSLSGLYYEQY
TRBV5-4	ASSLAGGPPYEQY
TRBV7-2	ASSPDRRNNYGYT
TRBV11-3	ASSLGGGAAGELF
TRBV6-5	ASSYASGRAWETQY
TRBV19	ASSMGTGWYEQY
TRBV11-1	ASSLRGSGITDTQY
TRBV4-1	ASRGTSGESYNEQF
TRBV2	ARRSYGGSYNSPLH
TRBV6-5	ASSYQVSEAF
TRBV18	ASSSGQASSGNTIY
TRBV15	ATSRLRDRGFWNTGELF
TRBV7-2	ASSYRGRQSYEQY
TRBV6-5	ATRVDSSSGNTIY
TRBV6-1	ASILGGVRGTEAF
TRBV6-6	ASSFGQAPETQY
TRBV4-1	ASSQGDRGLYGYT
TRBV13	ASSFRTSGSGDTQY
TRBV2	AGDRESNYGYT
TRBV6-6	ASSPSQYEAF
TRBV18	ASSPRTSGTYEQY
TRBV21-1	ASTGDPRALESSEAF
TRBV18	ASSANRGTDSEKLF
TRBV11-2	ASILPSLTAGNDEQY
TRBV6-5	ACRRTGVEKLF
TRBV18	ASSPRWGLGNTIY
TRBV9	ASSVSGTSGYNEQF